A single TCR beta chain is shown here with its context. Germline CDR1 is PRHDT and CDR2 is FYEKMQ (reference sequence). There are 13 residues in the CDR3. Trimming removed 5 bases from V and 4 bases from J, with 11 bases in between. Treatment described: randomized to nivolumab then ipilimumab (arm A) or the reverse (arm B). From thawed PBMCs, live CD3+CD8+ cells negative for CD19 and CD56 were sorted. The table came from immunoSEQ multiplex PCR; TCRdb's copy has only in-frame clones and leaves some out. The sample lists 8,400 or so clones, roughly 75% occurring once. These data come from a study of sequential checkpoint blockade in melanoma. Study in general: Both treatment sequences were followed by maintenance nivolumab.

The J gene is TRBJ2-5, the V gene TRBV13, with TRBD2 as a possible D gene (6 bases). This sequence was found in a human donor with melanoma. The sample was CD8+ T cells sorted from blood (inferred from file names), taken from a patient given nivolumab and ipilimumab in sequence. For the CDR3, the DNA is TGTGCCAGCAGCCCCGGAGCGGGAGAGACCCAGTACTTC. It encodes CASSPGAGETQYF.